The rows below give T cell receptor beta chains drawn from one sample of a study of Graves' ophthalmopathy and Graves' hyperthyroidism. TCRdb passed the multiplex PCR reads through MiXCR, listing each CDR3 protein once. The sample lists approximately 500,000 distinct CDR3 sequences, around an eighth occurring once. Sequenced sample: blood. Receptors originate from a woman in her twenties or thirties with Graves' ophthalmopathy. Each CDR3 is given with its conserved first and last residue. A D gene is named only where the DNA matches it firmly. For some rows the clone size is stated as once, few or many, or as a class when expanded; others skip it.

>many|NA|TRBJ2-5|TRBV3-1
CASSRTGTWQETQYF
TGTGCCAGCAGCCGGACCGGGACGTGGCAAGAGACCCAGTACTTC
>many|TRBD1|TRBJ2-7|TRBV29-1
CSVVRTGGYEQYF
TGCAGCGTTGTCCGGACAGGGGGCTACGAGCAGTACTTC
>many|TRBD1|TRBJ2-7|TRBV11-2
CASMQGAGGGEQYF
TGTGCCAGCATGCAGGGGGCAGGGGGCGGCGAGCAGTACTTC
>few|TRBD1|TRBJ1-2|TRBV6-1
CASRDTGGAGGYTF
TGTGCCAGCAGGGACACAGGGGGCGCGGGTGGCTACACCTTC
>many|NA|TRBJ1-6|TRBV28
CASSLTSQGNSPLHF
TGTGCCAGCAGTCTGACTTCCCAGGGGAATTCACCCCTCCACTTT
>NA|NA|TRBJ1-2|TRBV6-2/TRBV6-3
CASSYSIKGLYGYTF
TGTGCCAGCAGTTACTCGATCAAAGGGTTATATGGCTACACCTTC
>many|NA|TRBJ2-2|TRBV6-5
CASSYTLGAGELFF
TGTGCCAGCAGTTACACCTTAGGAGCCGGGGAGCTGTTTTTT
>NA|NA|TRBJ2-7|TRBV12-3/TRBV12-4
CASSQWGRGNSYEQYF
TGTGCCAGCAGCCAATGGGGTCGGGGCAACTCCTACGAGCAGTACTTC
>NA|NA|TRBJ2-7|TRBV24-1
CATSDSRLGDYEQYF
TGTGCCACCAGTGATTCGAGGCTTGGGGACTACGAGCAGTACTTC
>many|NA|TRBJ2-7|TRBV6-5
CASSYEEIYEQYF
TGTGCCAGCAGTTACGAGGAAATCTACGAGCAGTACTTC
>many|NA|TRBJ2-7|TRBV19
CASSIQGHSYEQYF
TGTGCCAGTAGTATCCAGGGCCACTCCTACGAGCAGTACTTC
>NA|TRBD1|TRBJ1-1|TRBV10-3
CAIRRTGGEGNTEAFF
TGTGCCATCAGAAGGACAGGGGGCGAGGGGAACACTGAAGCTTTCTTT
>many|NA|TRBJ2-7|TRBV7-9
CASSRTSLGTYEQYF
TGTGCCAGCAGCCGTACTAGCTTAGGGACCTACGAGCAGTACTTC
>NA|TRBD2|TRBJ2-7|TRBV28
CASLPRVVAGKYEQYF
TGTGCCAGCTTGCCCCGAGTTGTAGCGGGAAAATACGAGCAGTACTTC
>NA|NA|TRBJ2-7|TRBV11-3
CASSFEGGAYEQYF
TGTGCCAGCAGCTTTGAGGGGGGGGCCTACGAGCAGTACTTC
>many|NA|TRBJ2-2|TRBV6-4
CASSGTNTGELFF
TGTGCCAGCAGTGGGACTAACACCGGGGAGCTGTTTTTT